Below are 17 T cell receptor beta chains sequenced from a single sample in a study of blood T cell repertoires in COVID-19. The assay was immunoSEQ multiplex PCR, and TCRdb's table has in-frame clones only and misses some. The data show about 160,000 clones, 70% to 90% seen once. The sequenced sample consisted of peripheral blood. All receptors derive from a man aged 35-49 years with acute or convalescent COVID-19.

The chain recombines TRBV10-3 with TRBJ1-4; TRBD1 matches 7 bases. There are 18 residues in the CDR3. V lost 5 bases, J lost 0 bases, and 12 bases stayed unmatched. Germline CDR1 and CDR2: ENHRY and SYGVKD. The CDR3 region is CAISHRGRNGTTNEKLFF. CDR3 DNA sequence: TGTGCCATCAGTCACAGGGGCCGAAACGGAACAACTAATGAAAAACTGTTTTTT.

The rearrangement links TRBV27 to TRBJ1-6; 11 bases fit TRBD1. Germline lookup yields CDR1 MNHEY and CDR2 SMNVEV (reference sequence). Trimming at V came to 2 bases and at J to 9 bases, leaving 6 bases not matched to a gene. CDR3 length equals 16 residues. Here the CDR3 reads CASSLRTGGGGSPLHF. The CDR3 coding sequence is TGTGCCAGCAGTTTACGGACAGGGGGCGGAGGTTCACCCCTCCACTTT.

The chain has TRBV7-9 and TRBJ2-1, with 8 bases identical to TRBD2. The V gene's germline CDR1 is SEHNR and CDR2 FQNEAQ (reference sequence). V gave up 8 bases and J gave up 6 bases; unmatched junction bases: 15. The CDR3 is made up of 16 amino acids. Here the CDR3 DNA reads TGTGCCAGCGGCCCTTGGAAACGGGGGGGCCCCAATGAGCAGTTCTTC. This sequence encodes CASGPWKRGGPNEQFF.

This chain uses TRBV5-1 with TRBJ2-3; unclear D gene. This CDR3 has 15 residues. Germline-derived CDR1 and CDR2 are SGHRS and YFSETQ. V was pared by 5 bases and J by 0 bases, with 13 bases between. CDR3 protein: CASRPRGLSTDTQYF. The CDR3 bases are TGCGCCAGCAGACCGAGAGGATTAAGCACAGATACGCAGTATTTT. Filled out from reference TRBV5-1 and TRBJ2-3, the complete variable domain reads KAGVTQTPRYLIKTRGQQVTLSCSPISGHRSVSWYQQTPGQGLQFLFEYFSETQRNKGNFPGRFSGRQFSNSRSEMNVSTLELGDSALYLCASRPRGLSTDTQYFGPGTRLTVL.

The V gene is TRBV5-1, the J gene TRBJ2-7, with D maybe TRBD1 (6 bases). Germline V gene sequence: CDR1 SGHRS, CDR2 YFSETQ. The V end lost 2 bases, the J end lost 6 bases, and 15 bases lay between the germline ends. This CDR3 is built from 14 residues. CDR3 DNA: TGCGCCAGCAGCTTAGACCCGACAGGCTCCGAGCAGTACTTC. This encodes CASSLDPTGSEQYF.

J is TRBJ1-4 and V is TRBV4-1; D unclear. The CDR3 is made up of 13 amino acids. The germline V gene encodes CDR1 MGHRA and CDR2 YSYEKL. V lost 4 bases to trimming and J lost 5 bases, with 8 bases between them. The CDR3 DNA is TGCGCCAGCAGCCGAAACACAAATGAAAAACTGTTTTTT. It encodes CASSRNTNEKLFF.

CDR3 protein: CASSLDSGGYNEQFF. As DNA, the CDR3 is TGCGCCAGCAGCTTGGACTCCGGGGGGTACAATGAGCAGTTCTTC. The J gene is TRBJ2-1, the V gene TRBV5-1, with TRBD2 matching 7 bases. The CDR3 is made up of 15 amino acids. J was trimmed by 4 bases and V by 0 bases; bases with no gene match: 4. In germline, CDR1 is SGHRS, CDR2 YFSETQ. Combining the CDR3 with reference TRBV5-1 and TRBJ2-1 gives the whole variable domain KAGVTQTPRYLIKTRGQQVTLSCSPISGHRSVSWYQQTPGQGLQFLFEYFSETQRNKGNFPGRFSGRQFSNSRSEMNVSTLELGDSALYLCASSLDSGGYNEQFFGPGTRLTVL.

The CDR3 is CAWKEGDYNEQFF. The CDR3 DNA reads as TGTGCCTGGAAGGAAGGGGATTACAATGAGCAGTTCTTC. This chain uses TRBV30 with TRBJ2-1; tentatively, D is TRBD1 (5 bases). This CDR3 region has 13 residues. From germline, CDR1 is GTSNPN and CDR2 SVGIG (reference sequence). Trimming removed 4 bases from V and 4 bases from J, with 11 bases in between.

The J gene is TRBJ1-1, the V gene TRBV7-2, with 8 bases aligning to TRBD1. The germline CDR1 and CDR2 sequences are SGHTA and FQGNSA. Germline trimming cut 4 bases from V and 4 bases from J; bases unmatched to any gene: 8. The CDR3 contains 15 residues. The CDR3 DNA is TGTGCCAGCAGCTCTCCGGGACAGGTGGTCACTGAAGCTTTCTTT. Translated: CASSSPGQVVTEAFF.

The rearrangement links TRBV4-1 to TRBJ1-2; the D gene is possibly TRBD1 (6 bases). This CDR3 contains 13 residues. Germline-derived CDR1 and CDR2 are MGHRA and YSYEKL. With 1 base removed from V and 6 bases from J, the gap between germline ends came to 9 bases. The CDR3 loop is CASSQAGANGYTF. CDR3 nucleotide sequence: TGCGCCAGCAGCCAAGCAGGGGCAAATGGCTACACCTTC.

V gene TRBV27 combines with J gene TRBJ2-4; TRBD1 might be the D (5 bases). This CDR3 region has 12 residues. Germline V CDR1 and CDR2: MNHEY, SMNVEV (reference sequence). V was shortened by 8 bases and J by 6 bases, with 11 bases between the two germline ends. The CDR3 sequence: CASGIQGNIQYF. CDR3 DNA sequence: TGTGCCAGCGGCATCCAGGGAAACATTCAGTACTTC.

The chain joins TRBV6-1 to TRBJ1-1; weak D call: TRBD1 (5 bases). Germline CDR1 and CDR2: MNHNS and SASEGT. The germline V and J ends were trimmed by 5 bases and 6 bases, with 13 bases remaining between them. This CDR3 contains 13 residues. The chain's CDR3 is CASSWGPTPEAFF. DNA for the CDR3: TGTGCCAGCAGTTGGGGCCCTACACCTGAAGCTTTCTTT.

The rearrangement joins TRBV7-9 to TRBJ1-1, with D unclear. CDR1 is SEHNR, CDR2 FQNEAQ, per germline (reference sequence). This CDR3 contains 15 residues. The V gene lost 7 bases and the J gene lost 0 bases, with 15 bases spanning the gap. The CDR3 region has the DNA TGTGCCAGCAACCAGCGTGGAGGGATGAACACTGAAGCTTTCTTT. Amino acid sequence: CASNQRGGMNTEAFF.

The chain recombines TRBV11-1 with TRBJ1-6, with D uncertain. CDR1 is SGHAT and CDR2 is FQDESV in the germline V gene (reference sequence). The ends were cut back, 1 base at V and 0 bases at J, with 7 bases in the middle. The CDR3 spans 16 residues. The CDR3 nucleotides are TGTGCCAGCAGCTTAGTTAGGAGCTCCTATAATTCACCCCTCCACTTT. Its translation: CASSLVRSSYNSPLHF.

The chain employs TRBV24-1 and TRBJ1-4; no reliable D call. CDR1 is KGHDR, CDR2 SFDVKD, per germline. V dropped 4 bases and J dropped 6 bases, with 14 bases sitting between them. The CDR3 extends over 15 amino acids. CDR3 sequence reads: CATSDSGLNDEKLFF. In DNA form, the CDR3 reads TGTGCCACCAGTGACTCAGGCTTAAACGATGAAAAACTGTTTTTT.

This clone was found once. The genes are TRBV9 and TRBJ1-3, with D perhaps TRBD1 (5 bases). With 0 bases removed from V and 6 bases from J, the gap between germline ends came to 10 bases. The CDR3 contains 14 residues. Germline CDR1 and CDR2: SGDLS and YYNGEE. The CDR3 nucleotides are TGTGCCAGCAGCGTAGCGGCAGGGAAAAACACCATATATTTT. Protein product: CASSVAAGKNTIYF.

The DNA of the CDR3 is TGTGCCAGCGAAGGGGGGCGGGGGGCCCCGGATGAGCAGTTCTTC. Protein sequence: CASEGGRGAPDEQFF. The chain combines TRBV7-9 with TRBJ2-1; 8 bases line up with TRBD2. The CDR3 is made up of 15 amino acids. Germline V gene lookup returns CDR1 SEHNR and CDR2 FQNEAQ (reference sequence). The V and J ends lost 8 bases and 8 bases, in that order; junction bases with no gene match: 14. Complete variable domain (other parts from reference TRBV7-9 and TRBJ2-1): DTGVSQNPRHKITKRGQNVTFRCDPISEHNRLYWYRQTLGQGPEFLTYFQNEAQLEKSRLLSDRFSAERPKGSFSTLEIQRTEQGDSAMYLCASEGGRGAPDEQFFGPGTRLTVL.